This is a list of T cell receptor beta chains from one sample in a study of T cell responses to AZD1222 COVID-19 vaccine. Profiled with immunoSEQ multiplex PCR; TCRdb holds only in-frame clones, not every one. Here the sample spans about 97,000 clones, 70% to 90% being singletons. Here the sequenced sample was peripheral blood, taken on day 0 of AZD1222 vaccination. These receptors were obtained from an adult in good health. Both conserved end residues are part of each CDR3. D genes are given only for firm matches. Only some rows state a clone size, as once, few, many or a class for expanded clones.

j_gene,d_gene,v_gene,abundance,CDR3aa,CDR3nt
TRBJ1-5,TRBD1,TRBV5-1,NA,CASSKGQAQPQHF,TGCGCCAGCAGCAAGGGACAGGCACAGCCCCAGCATTTT
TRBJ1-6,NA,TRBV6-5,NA,CASSSYREAPPLHF,TGTGCCAGCAGTTCCTACAGGGAAGCACCACCCCTCCACTTT
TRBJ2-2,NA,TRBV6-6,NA,CASSRSTSDTGELFF,TGTGCCAGCAGTCGATCGACATCGGACACCGGGGAGCTGTTTTTT
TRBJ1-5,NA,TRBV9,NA,CASSVDAYSNQPQHF,TGTGCCAGCAGCGTAGACGCTTATAGCAATCAGCCCCAGCATTTT
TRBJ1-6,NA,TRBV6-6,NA,CASRPQGATDSPLHF,TGTGCCAGCAGACCTCAAGGGGCGACGGATTCACCCCTCCACTTT
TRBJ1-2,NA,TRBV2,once,CASSGYRAAHGYTF,TGTGCCAGCAGTGGTTACAGGGCGGCCCATGGCTACACCTTC
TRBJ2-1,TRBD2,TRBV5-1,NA,CASSPGLADNEQFF,TGCGCCAGCAGCCCGGGACTAGCGGACAATGAGCAGTTCTTC
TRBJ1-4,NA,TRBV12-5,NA,CASGFGPPSWEKLFF,TGTGCTAGTGGTTTCGGACCACCTTCGTGGGAAAAACTGTTTTTT
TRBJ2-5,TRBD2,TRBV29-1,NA,CSVDRGTSGDTQYF,TGCAGCGTTGATCGCGGGACTAGCGGGGACACCCAGTACTTC
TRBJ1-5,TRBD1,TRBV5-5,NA,CASSRTGGRGQPQHF,TGTGCCAGCAGCCGAACAGGGGGCAGAGGACAGCCCCAGCATTTT
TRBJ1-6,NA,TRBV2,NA,CASSEETGFYNSPLHF,TGTGCCAGCAGTGAAGAAACGGGATTCTATAATTCACCCCTCCACTTT
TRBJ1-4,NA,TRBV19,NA,CASSTPTSEKLFF,TGTGCCAGTAGTACACCAACCTCCGAAAAACTGTTTTTT
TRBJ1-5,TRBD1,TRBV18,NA,CASSPNPGQGDQPQHF,TGTGCCAGCTCACCGAACCCGGGACAGGGAGATCAGCCCCAGCATTTT
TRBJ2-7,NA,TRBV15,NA,CATAQSGRIYEQYF,TGTGCCACCGCCCAATCAGGCAGGATCTACGAGCAGTACTTC
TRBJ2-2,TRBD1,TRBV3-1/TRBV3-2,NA,CASSHDRGLSGELFF,TGTGCCAGCAGCCACGACAGGGGATTGTCCGGGGAGCTGTTTTTT